Below, one T cell receptor (beta chain) is given with its context. In this sample, this clone turned up a few times. Its binding antigen is unknown. The record has no base qualities; no much larger clone is one base away. This record belongs to a study of beta chain features in type 1 diabetes (dated by TCRdb to 2016 to 2019). In terms of the full investigation: Mean age, gender distribution, total cell number and subset yield were not different between patients and healthy donors. In the study, TCRB repertoires of sorted circulating CD4+ T cell subsets from recently diagnosed type 1 diabetes patients were compared with those of matched healthy donors. Regulatory and stem cell-like memory subsets were isolated from only 8 patients and 8 healthy donors, whereas naive and central memory subsets came from all 30 or so donors. A total of about 110,000,000 sorted cells were examined across all samples, and a strong correlation was observed between cell number per subset and RNA yield.

Findings and caveats that apply to the study as a whole: HLA sub-analyses involved small numbers of individuals, so any influence of HLA type on TCRB rearrangement remained unresolved. At VDJ recombination sites, type 1 diabetes patients had fewer insertions and more deleted nucleotides, which implies abnormalities in thymic rearrangement. Type 1 diabetes patients showed a moderate but significant shortening of TCRB CDR3 length in all four CD4+ subsets. Naive, central memory and regulatory TCRB repertoires appeared to be more similar among patients than among healthy donors. Because cDNA rather than genomic DNA was sequenced, highly expressing activated cells could have been over-represented, although no difference in activation and CD3 levels was found between groups. Shorter templates might have been favored by PCR, but patient and control samples were amplified and corrected together, so both groups would have been affected equally by any skew.

The High Capacity cDNA Reverse Transcription Kit was used to reverse transcribe all of the isolated RNA, meaning that expressed TCRB transcripts were what got sequenced. Deep immunoSEQ sequencing was performed on naive, central memory and regulatory T cell samples, with an average of about 3.6 million total reads per sample. Sorted cells were lysed in RLT buffer, and RNA was extracted using DNase-treated RNeasy Micro or Mini kits according to cell number. Each cell subset was processed on its own to prevent cross-contamination, while patient and healthy donor samples were processed together. The immunoSEQ multiplex PCR was used to amplify TCRB sequences from cDNA, yielding 87-bp fragments that span the CDR3 region. The amplicons were sequenced using the Illumina HiSeq platform. Under the source paper's analysis protocol: Synthetic template baselines were used to correct PCR bias computationally, reads within Hamming distance 2 were collapsed, and singletons that could not be merged were discarded. By aligning reads against IMGT, V, D and J genes, CDR3 length, and insertions or deletions at six rearrangement sites were assigned. Within each subset, clonotype counts were normalized to sorted cell number, and only after that were true diversity and Gini coefficients computed with the tcR R package. The overlap coefficient, calculated on TCRB nucleotide sequences, was used to measure repertoire sharing. TCRdb stores this immuneACCESS table with in-frame sequences only. Part of the clones is absent; in the studies checked, under half of the shortfall reflects unresolved V genes, and no reason is known for the rest. Clone size and V and J calls were adopted from that table, with D and trimming inferred from the DNA. This sample has 60,000 to 75,000 clones in its table, and 45% to 50% of those were observed once. 0.65% to 0.75% of the sample comes from the top ten.

Each donor gave one peripheral blood draw, approximately 0.11 L on average, collected into heparinised tubes. Using a panel that included CD45RO, CCR7, CD25, CD127, CD95 and CD27, naive, central memory, regulatory and stem cell-like memory CD4+ T cells were sorted on a BD FACSAria II. A purity above 98% was achieved for all sorted populations. PBMCs were isolated immediately by Lymphoprep density gradient centrifugation and stained directly without culture. To minimize batch effects, samples were stained and sorted in pairs, one healthy donor with one patient per experiment. V is pared back by 1 base and J by 3 bases, with 6 bases lying between the germline termini. The CDR3 numbers 13 residues from cysteine through phenylalanine. Only CDR3 DNA is held: 39 bases, read in frame from base 1. Per the germline V gene, SNHLY is the CDR1 and FYNNEI is the CDR2.

This clonotype was obtained from a young man with type 1 diabetes. In this chain, TRBV2 is recombined with TRBJ1-1; the D gene assignment is ambiguous. The sequencing sample was made of central memory CD4+ T cells from blood. CDR3 loop: CASSEGPDTEAFF. The nucleotides are TGTGCCAGCAGTGAAGGTCCAGACACTGAAGCTTTCTTT.